One and the same sample provided the 23 T cell receptor beta chains below, sequenced in a study of cytomegalovirus exposure and HLA in healthy donors. The PCR was carried out with 60 Vbeta primers and 13 Jbeta primers. Libraries were prepared by immunoSEQ multiplex PCR; TCRdb keeps only in-frame clonotypes and omits some of them. The sample has roughly 120,000 clones, 80% to 85% seen once. Sequencing input: PBMCs. Receptors were obtained from a woman in her sixties in good health and CMV-seropositive.

The chain is built from TRBV2 and TRBJ2-3; possible D gene TRBD2, 6 bases. Looked up from germline, CDR1 is SNHLY and CDR2 is FYNNEI. CDR3 length: 14 amino acids. For the CDR3, the DNA is TGTGCTGCTGTGCCTAGCGAGGTCGCAGATACGCAGTATTTT. Translating gives CAAVPSEVADTQYF.

This chain uses TRBV7-6 with TRBJ1-6, with a possible D match to TRBD1 (5 bases). Trimming took off 1 base at V and 0 bases at J, with 10 bases between the two ends. Germline V gives CDR1 SGHVS, CDR2 FNYEAQ. The CDR3 has 17 amino acids. For the CDR3, the DNA is TGTGCCAGCAGCTTAGGGACAATCAGCTCCTATAATTCACCCCTCCACTTT. This translates into CASSLGTISSYNSPLHF.

The rearrangement joins TRBV28 to TRBJ2-1; D unresolved. The length of the CDR3 is 12 residues. Germline lookup yields CDR1 MDHEN and CDR2 SYDVKM. With 8 bases removed from V and 4 bases from J, the gap between germline ends came to 9 bases. The CDR3 DNA reads TGTGCCAGCTGGCAGGTATACAATGAGCAGTTCTTC. This encodes CASWQVYNEQFF. Full variable domain (remainder filled in from reference TRBV28 and TRBJ2-1): DVKVTQSSRYLVKRTGEKVFLECVQDMDHENMFWYRQDPGLGLRLIYFSYDVKMKEKGDIPEGYSVSREKKERFSLILESASTNQTSMYLCASWQVYNEQFFGPGTRLTVL.

This clone was picked up one time. The rearrangement links TRBV28 to TRBJ2-5; possible D gene TRBD2, 6 bases. This CDR3 region has 14 residues. Germline V gene sequence: CDR1 MDHEN, CDR2 SYDVKM. The germline V and J ends were trimmed by 5 bases and 4 bases, with 14 bases remaining between them. The CDR3 nucleotides are TGTGCCAGCAGTAGGAGGGGCGCTCGAGAGACCCAGTACTTC. Its translation: CASSRRGARETQYF.

This clone was recorded only once. The chain couples TRBV2 to TRBJ2-1; 13 bases map to TRBD2. V lost 6 bases and J lost 5; bases outside the gene matches: 13. CDR3 length: 18 residues. Germline values: CDR1 SNHLY, CDR2 FYNNEI. In DNA, the CDR3 is TGTGCCAGCAGAAAGATAGAGGGACTAGCGGGACAAGACAATGAGCAGTTCTTC. Amino acid sequence: CASRKIEGLAGQDNEQFF.

Concerning this clone itself: This sample includes further DNA sequences coding for the same CDR3. This sequence joins TRBV9 and TRBJ1-1; 7 bases fit TRBD1. The ends lost 0 bases at V and 5 bases at J; junction bases unmatched: 16. CDR1 is SGDLS and CDR2 is YYNGEE in the germline V gene. This CDR3 region has 18 residues. CDR3 in amino acids: CASSVAPQGPSAGTEAFF. In DNA, the CDR3 is TGTGCCAGCAGCGTAGCCCCACAGGGGCCAAGCGCAGGAACTGAAGCTTTCTTT.

The chain joins TRBV7-9 to TRBJ2-1, with 12 bases matching TRBD2. Per germline, CDR1 SEHNR and CDR2 FQNEAQ (reference sequence). Trimming took 7 bases from V and 8 from J; bases not matched to a gene: 9. This CDR3 contains 15 residues. The DNA of the CDR3 is TGTGCCAGCAACCAAATGGGACTAGCGGGTTATGAGCAGTTCTTC. Translating it yields CASNQMGLAGYEQFF.

This clone has a handful of counts. The chain is built from TRBV28 and TRBJ2-4, with 8 bases fitting TRBD1. Looked up from germline, CDR1 is MDHEN and CDR2 is SYDVKM. The CDR3 runs 17 residues. V lost 4 bases, J lost 5 bases, and 13 bases stayed unmatched. The CDR3 DNA follows: TGTGCCAGCAGTTCCGCTGCCCCCTGGACAGGGCAAAACATTCAGTACTTC. Translating it yields CASSSAAPWTGQNIQYF.

V is TRBV27 and J is TRBJ2-7, with D possibly being TRBD1 (6 bases). The CDR3 is made up of 13 amino acids. Germline-derived CDR1 and CDR2 are MNHEY and SMNVEV (reference sequence). The V and J ends lost 10 bases and 2 bases respectively, with 15 bases between them. Here the CDR3 DNA reads TGTGCCACAGCATACGACAGGACCTACGAGCAGTACTTC. This codes for CATAYDRTYEQYF.

This chain links TRBV2 with TRBJ2-5; 8 bases fit TRBD1. The better agreement between TRBJ2-7 and the DNA end casts doubt on the J call. The CDR3 covers 14 residues. The germline V gene has CDR1 SNHLY and CDR2 FYNNEI. The CDR3 region has the DNA TGTGCCAGCATGCTTCGGACAGGGTATTTCGAGCAGTACTTC. It yields the protein CASMLRTGYFEQYF.

The V gene is TRBV7-3, the J gene TRBJ2-7; 7 nucleotides agree with TRBD1. Germline V gene lookup returns CDR1 SGHTA and CDR2 FQGTGA. Trimming took 2 bases from V and 10 from J; bases not matched to a gene: 14. This CDR3 has 15 residues. The CDR3, as DNA: TGTGCCAGCAGCTTAGTGTCATCGCAGGGGGTTTATCAGTACTTC. As protein: CASSLVSSQGVYQYF.

This clone was counted once. This sequence joins TRBV28 and TRBJ1-2; D is possibly TRBD1 (6 bases). The CDR3 runs to 13 residues. From germline, CDR1 is MDHEN and CDR2 SYDVKM. The V end lost 6 bases, the J end lost 6 bases, and 14 bases lay between the germline ends. The CDR3 loop reads CASRPQGRDGYTF. The CDR3 DNA follows: TGTGCCAGCAGGCCTCAGGGGAGGGATGGCTACACCTTC.

This clone showed up just a few times. V usage is TRBV27 and J usage is TRBJ2-1; the D gene is possibly TRBD2 (5 bases). Trimming left V 3 bases short and J 1 base short, with 13 bases between. The CDR3 totals 16 residues. CDR1 and CDR2 (germline): MNHEY, SMNVEV (reference sequence). The CDR3 sequence: CASSFHGVGSYNEQFF. CDR3 sequence (DNA): TGTGCCAGCAGTTTTCACGGGGTTGGATCCTACAATGAGCAGTTCTTC.

The chain recombines TRBV6-1 with TRBJ1-1, with 8 bases fitting TRBD1. The CDR3 length is 14 residues. Germline V gene lookup returns CDR1 MNHNS and CDR2 SASEGT. V lost 0 bases to trimming and J lost 11 bases; unmatched junction nucleotides: 8. CDR3 in DNA: TGTGCCAGCAGTGAAGCAACAGGGGGAGACGCTGCTTTCTTT. The encoded protein is CASSEATGGDAAFF.

This chain connects TRBV30 to TRBJ1-1, with D perhaps matching TRBD1 (6 bases). The CDR3 extends over 10 amino acids. Trimming stripped 5 bases from V and 11 bases from J, with 12 bases between. CDR1 is GTSNPN, CDR2 SVGIG, per germline (reference sequence). CDR3 sequence: CAWGTGLAFF. DNA for the CDR3: TGTGCCTGGGGAACAGGGTTGGCTTTCTTT.

The J gene is TRBJ2-7, the V gene TRBV27, with a possible D match to TRBD2 (6 bases). The ends were cut back, 2 bases at V and 7 bases at J, with 12 bases in the middle. The CDR3 covers 13 residues. CDR1 is MNHEY, CDR2 SMNVEV, per germline (reference sequence). CDR3 region: CASSLTGVREQYF. The CDR3 bases are TGTGCCAGCAGTTTAACGGGAGTAAGGGAGCAGTACTTC.

The rearrangement joins TRBV28 to TRBJ1-2; no definite D call. This CDR3 has 11 residues. The germline gives CDR1 MDHEN, CDR2 SYDVKM. The V and J ends lost 7 bases and 3 bases respectively, with 6 bases between them. The CDR3 loop is CASMADYGYTF. The CDR3 DNA sequence: TGTGCCAGCATGGCTGACTATGGCTACACCTTC.

The chain combines TRBV5-1 with TRBJ2-7; 10 bases are a match to TRBD2. This CDR3 contains 14 residues. Germline V gene lookup returns CDR1 SGHRS and CDR2 YFSETQ. Losses at the gene ends were 7 bases for V and 4 bases for J; bases not matched to a gene: 8. The CDR3 sequence: CASGGGTSAYEQYF. As DNA, the CDR3 is TGCGCCAGCGGTGGTGGGACTAGCGCGTACGAGCAGTACTTC.

The sample holds one count of this clone. The chain is built from TRBV28 and TRBJ2-7; a possible D gene is TRBD2 (6 bases). Trimming removed 6 bases at V and 0 bases at J, with 18 bases between. This CDR3 has 16 amino acids. The germline gives CDR1 MDHEN, CDR2 SYDVKM. CDR3: CASSSPFAGSSYEQYF. DNA of the CDR3: TGTGCCAGCAGCTCTCCCTTTGCGGGGAGCTCCTACGAGCAGTACTTC. The full variable domain, rest sourced from reference TRBV28 and TRBJ2-7, is DVKVTQSSRYLVKRTGEKVFLECVQDMDHENMFWYRQDPGLGLRLIYFSYDVKMKEKGDIPEGYSVSREKKERFSLILESASTNQTSMYLCASSSPFAGSSYEQYFGPGTRLTVT.

The chain couples TRBV11-3 to TRBJ2-3; TRBD2 agrees at 9 bases. Germline lookup yields CDR1 SGHNT and CDR2 YENEEA. The CDR3 runs to 15 residues. After removal of 5 bases from V and 2 bases from J, the junction contained 5 bases not matched to a gene. CDR3 sequence: CASSIAGGNTDTQYF. For the CDR3, the DNA is TGTGCCAGCAGCATCGCGGGAGGGAACACAGATACGCAGTATTTT.

This clone was seen only once. V gene TRBV5-6 combines with J gene TRBJ2-7; D unclear. V lost 1 base, J lost 6 bases, and 11 bases lay in between. Germline V gives CDR1 SGHDT, CDR2 YYEEEE. This CDR3 spans 13 amino acids. CDR3 nucleotide sequence: TGTGCCAGCAGCTTGAACAGCCCAAGCGAGCAGTACTTC. Translating it yields CASSLNSPSEQYF.

On this clone: At one boundary the junction diverges from the germline segment, which might be a read error. The CDR3 loop is CSSSPGPGAQGQPQHF. The CDR3 region has the DNA TGTTCCAGCAGCCCGGGCCCAGGGGCCCAGGGTCAGCCCCAGCATTTT. The rearrangement links TRBV7-9 to TRBJ1-5, with D tentatively TRBD1 (6 bases). Germline loops: CDR1 SEHNR, CDR2 FQNEAQ (reference sequence). The CDR3 runs to 16 residues.

The rearrangement links TRBV5-1 to TRBJ2-3; 10 bases line up with TRBD2. The CDR3 length is 17 residues. Trimming at V came to 0 bases and at J to 4 bases, leaving 8 bases not matched to a gene. Germline CDR1 reads SGHRS; CDR2 reads YFSETQ. As DNA, the CDR3 is TGCGCCAGCAGCTTGGCCCTTAGCGGGAGGAATGCAGATACGCAGTATTTT. It translates to CASSLALSGRNADTQYF. The full variable domain, its missing parts supplied by reference TRBV5-1 and TRBJ2-3, is KAGVTQTPRYLIKTRGQQVTLSCSPISGHRSVSWYQQTPGQGLQFLFEYFSETQRNKGNFPGRFSGRQFSNSRSEMNVSTLELGDSALYLCASSLALSGRNADTQYFGPGTRLTVL.